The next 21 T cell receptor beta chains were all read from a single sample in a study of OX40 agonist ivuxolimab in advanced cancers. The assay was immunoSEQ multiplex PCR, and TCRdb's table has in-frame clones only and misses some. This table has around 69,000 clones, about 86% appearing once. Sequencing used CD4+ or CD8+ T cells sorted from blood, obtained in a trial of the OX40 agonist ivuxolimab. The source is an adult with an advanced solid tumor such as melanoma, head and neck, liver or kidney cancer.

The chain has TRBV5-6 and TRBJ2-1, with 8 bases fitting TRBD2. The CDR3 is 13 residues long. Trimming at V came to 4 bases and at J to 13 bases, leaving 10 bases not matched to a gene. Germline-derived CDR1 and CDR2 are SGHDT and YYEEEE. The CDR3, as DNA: TGTGCCAGCAGCCGATCGGGGGGGCCCTACCAGTTCTTC. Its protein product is CASSRSGGPYQFF.

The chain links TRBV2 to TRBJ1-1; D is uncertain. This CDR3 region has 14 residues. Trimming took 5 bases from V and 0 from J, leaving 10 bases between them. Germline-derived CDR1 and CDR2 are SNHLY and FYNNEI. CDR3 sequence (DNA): TGTGCCAGCAGTTTGATAGGGTTGAACACTGAAGCTTTCTTT. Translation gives CASSLIGLNTEAFF.

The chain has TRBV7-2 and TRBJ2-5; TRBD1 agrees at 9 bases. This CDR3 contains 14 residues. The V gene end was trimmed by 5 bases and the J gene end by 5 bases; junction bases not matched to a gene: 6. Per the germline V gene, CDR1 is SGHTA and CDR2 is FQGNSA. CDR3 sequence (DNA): TGTGCCAGCAGCCCGGACAGGGGTTTCGAGACCCAGTACTTC. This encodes CASSPDRGFETQYF.

The CDR3 protein is CASSIGQGYEQYF. CDR3 in DNA: TGTGCCAGTAGTATAGGACAGGGCTACGAGCAGTACTTC. The genes are TRBV19 and TRBJ2-7; 7 bases align to TRBD1. V shed 1 base and J 3 bases; nucleotides not matched to a gene: 0. This CDR3 has 13 amino acids. Germline-derived CDR1 and CDR2 are LNHDA and SQIVND (reference sequence).

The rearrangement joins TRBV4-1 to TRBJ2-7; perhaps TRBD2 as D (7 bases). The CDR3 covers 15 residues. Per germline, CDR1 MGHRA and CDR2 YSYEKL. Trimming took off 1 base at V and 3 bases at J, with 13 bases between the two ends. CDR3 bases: TGCGCCAGCAGCCAAGCAGAGGGGGGGGTCTACGAGCAGTACTTC. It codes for CASSQAEGGVYEQYF.

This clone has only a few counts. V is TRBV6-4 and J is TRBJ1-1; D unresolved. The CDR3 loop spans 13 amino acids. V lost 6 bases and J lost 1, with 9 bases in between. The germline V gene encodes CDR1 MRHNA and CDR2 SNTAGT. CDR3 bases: TGTGCCAGCAGAGAGAGGCCGAACACTGAAGCTTTCTTT. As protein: CASRERPNTEAFF.

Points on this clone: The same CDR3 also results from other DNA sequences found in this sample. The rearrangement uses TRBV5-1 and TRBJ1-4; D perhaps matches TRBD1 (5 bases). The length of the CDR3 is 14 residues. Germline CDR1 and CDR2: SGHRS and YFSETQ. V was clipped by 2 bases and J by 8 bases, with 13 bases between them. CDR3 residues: CASSLAGVGEKLFF. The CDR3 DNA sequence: TGCGCCAGCAGCTTAGCGGGGGTAGGCGAAAAACTGTTTTTT. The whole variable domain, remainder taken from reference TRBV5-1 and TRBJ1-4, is KAGVTQTPRYLIKTRGQQVTLSCSPISGHRSVSWYQQTPGQGLQFLFEYFSETQRNKGNFPGRFSGRQFSNSRSEMNVSTLELGDSALYLCASSLAGVGEKLFFGSGTQLSVL.

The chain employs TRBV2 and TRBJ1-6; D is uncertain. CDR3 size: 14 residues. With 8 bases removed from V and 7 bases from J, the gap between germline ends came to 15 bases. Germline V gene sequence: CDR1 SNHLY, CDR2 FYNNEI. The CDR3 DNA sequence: TGTGCCAGCGGACCCCGTTTTAACAATTCACCCCTCCACTTT. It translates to CASGPRFNNSPLHF.

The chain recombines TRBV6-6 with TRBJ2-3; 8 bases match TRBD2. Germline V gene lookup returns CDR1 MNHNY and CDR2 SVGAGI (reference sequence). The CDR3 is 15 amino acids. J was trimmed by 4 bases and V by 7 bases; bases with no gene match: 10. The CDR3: CASTSAGGGADTQYF. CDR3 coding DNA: TGTGCCAGCACCTCCGCGGGGGGAGGCGCAGATACGCAGTATTTT.

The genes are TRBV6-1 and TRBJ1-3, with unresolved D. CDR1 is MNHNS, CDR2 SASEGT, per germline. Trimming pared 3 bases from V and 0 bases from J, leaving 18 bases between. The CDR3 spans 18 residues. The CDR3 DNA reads TGTGCCAGCAGTGATGATGGCAAGGGTTACTTCTCTGGAAACACCATATATTTT. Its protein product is CASSDDGKGYFSGNTIYF.

CDR3 residues: CASTRNSATNEKLFF. In nucleotides, the CDR3 is TGTGCCAGTACTAGAAACAGCGCAACTAATGAAAAACTGTTTTTT. V gene TRBV19 combines with J gene TRBJ1-4; D is unresolved. Germline V gene lookup returns CDR1 LNHDA and CDR2 SQIVND (reference sequence). Trimming left V 7 bases short and J 0 bases short, with 12 bases between. The CDR3 is 15 amino acids.

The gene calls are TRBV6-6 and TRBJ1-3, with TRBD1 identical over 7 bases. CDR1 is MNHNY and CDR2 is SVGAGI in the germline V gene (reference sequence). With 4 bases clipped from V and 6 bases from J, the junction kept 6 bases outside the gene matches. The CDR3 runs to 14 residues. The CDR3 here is CASSSRDSPNTIYF. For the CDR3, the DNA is TGTGCCAGCAGTTCCCGGGACAGCCCAAACACCATATATTTT.

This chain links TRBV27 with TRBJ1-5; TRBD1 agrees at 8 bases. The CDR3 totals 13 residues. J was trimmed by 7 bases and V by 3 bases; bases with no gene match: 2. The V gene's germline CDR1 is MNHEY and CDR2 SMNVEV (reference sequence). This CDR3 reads CASSFQGAQPQHF. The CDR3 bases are TGTGCCAGCAGTTTCCAGGGGGCACAGCCCCAGCATTTT.

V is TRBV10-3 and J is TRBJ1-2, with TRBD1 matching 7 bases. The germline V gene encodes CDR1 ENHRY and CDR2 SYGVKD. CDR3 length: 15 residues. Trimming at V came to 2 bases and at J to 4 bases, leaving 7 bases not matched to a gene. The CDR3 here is CAISEGQDVVYGYTF. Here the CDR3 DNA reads TGTGCCATCAGTGAGGGACAGGACGTGGTCTATGGCTACACCTTC.

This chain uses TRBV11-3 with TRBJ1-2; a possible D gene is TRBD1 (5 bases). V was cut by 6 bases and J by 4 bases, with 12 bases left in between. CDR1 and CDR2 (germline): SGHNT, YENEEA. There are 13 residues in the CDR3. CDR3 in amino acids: CASSTAGLYGYTF. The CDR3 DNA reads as TGTGCCAGCAGTACTGCAGGGCTCTATGGCTACACCTTC.

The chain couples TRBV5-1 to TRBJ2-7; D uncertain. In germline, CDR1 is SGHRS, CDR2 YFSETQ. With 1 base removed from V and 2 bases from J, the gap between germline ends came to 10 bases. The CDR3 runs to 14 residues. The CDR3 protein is CASSLIGSPYEQYF. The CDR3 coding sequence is TGCGCCAGCAGCTTGATCGGATCTCCCTACGAGCAGTACTTC.

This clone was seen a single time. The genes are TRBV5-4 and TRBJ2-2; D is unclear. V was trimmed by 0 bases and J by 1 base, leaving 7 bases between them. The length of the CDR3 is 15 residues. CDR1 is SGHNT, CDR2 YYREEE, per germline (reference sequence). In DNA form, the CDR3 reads TGTGCCAGCAGCTTGGACGCCCAGAACACCGGGGAGCTGTTTTTT. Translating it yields CASSLDAQNTGELFF. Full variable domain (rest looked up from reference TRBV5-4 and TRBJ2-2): ETGVTQSPTHLIKTRGQQVTLRCSSQSGHNTVSWYQQALGQGPQFIFQYYREEENGRGNFPPRFSGLQFPNYSSELNVNALELDDSALYLCASSLDAQNTGELFFGEGSRLTVL.

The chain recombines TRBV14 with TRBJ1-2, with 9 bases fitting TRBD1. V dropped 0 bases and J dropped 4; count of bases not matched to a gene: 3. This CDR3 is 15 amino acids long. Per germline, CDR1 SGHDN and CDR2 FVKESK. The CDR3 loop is CASSQDDRGAYGYTF. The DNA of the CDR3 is TGTGCCAGCAGCCAAGACGACAGGGGGGCCTATGGCTACACCTTC.

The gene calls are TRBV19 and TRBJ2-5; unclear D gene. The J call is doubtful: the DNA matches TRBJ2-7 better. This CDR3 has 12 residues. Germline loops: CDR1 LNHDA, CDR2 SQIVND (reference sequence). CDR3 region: CASSISPYEQYF. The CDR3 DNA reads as TGTGCCAGTAGTATAAGTCCCTACGAGCAGTACTTC.

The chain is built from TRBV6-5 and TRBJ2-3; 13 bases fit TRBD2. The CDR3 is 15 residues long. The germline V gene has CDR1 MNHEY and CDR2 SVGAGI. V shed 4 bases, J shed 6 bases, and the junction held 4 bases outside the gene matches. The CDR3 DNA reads TGTGCCAGCAGTTCCACTAGCGGGGGGGCGGATACGCAGTATTTT. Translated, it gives CASSSTSGGADTQYF.

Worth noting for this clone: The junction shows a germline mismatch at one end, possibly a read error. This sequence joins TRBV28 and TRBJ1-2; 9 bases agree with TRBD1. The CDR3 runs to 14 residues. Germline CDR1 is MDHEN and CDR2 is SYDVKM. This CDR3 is CASSLNLGQGGSNF. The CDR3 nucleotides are TGTGCCAGCAGTTTAAATTTGGGACAGGGAGGATCAAACTTC.